This T cell receptor beta chain was sequenced in a study of blood T cell repertoires in COVID-19 (dated by TCRdb to 2018 to 2020). In the study overall: The collaborator samples originated in the United States, Italy and Spain and spanned the acute and convalescent phases of COVID-19. The material from the prospective study consisted of cDNA or gDNA derived from T cells, B-cell-depleted T cells, or PBMCs. Deeply sampled blood TCRbeta repertoires from subjects exposed to, actively infected with, or recovered from COVID-19 were included in the dataset. The repertoires were made available in a free public database intended to serve as a resource for research on the immune response to SARS-CoV-2. Samples came from the ongoing ImmuneRACE study (first 160 participants) plus 1,254 subjects from 6 global collaborators. Nearly every sample came with metadata listing a de-identified subject ID, COVID-19 status, age in years and sex. Where HLA class I and class II types were available, the types were taken from metadata supplied by the sample provider, not from assay-based typing. What the research found in general, with its limitations: The quantity of clinical and demographic metadata differed by source and by participant and was supplied without curation.

There are 15 amino acids in the CDR3, from cysteine to phenylalanine inclusive. The read is trimmed to its CDR3 DNA, 45 bases read in frame from base 1. CDR1 and CDR2, per the germline V gene (reference sequence), are MNHEY and SMNVEV. Trimming removed 1 base from V and 3 bases from J, leaving 11 bases between the germline ends. Participants in the prospective study were enrolled through a virtual design, were aged roughly 18 to 90 years, and lived in under 25 United States geographic areas. In the prospective study, participants were assigned to cohorts based on the clinical history participants reported in a screening survey and a study questionnaire. In the prospective study, mobile phlebotomists collected whole blood, serum and a nasopharyngeal or oropharyngeal swab from each participant. Participants in the prospective study had the option to provide additional blood draws and questionnaires over an approximately 2-month period. Before DNA extraction, prospective study blood samples were shipped either frozen or at room temperature.

This clone has a single count. No cognate antigen has been identified for it. No per-base quality is available; no much larger clone lies one base away. TCRbeta CDR3 regions were amplified from genomic DNA using the immunoSEQ Assay, a bias-controlled multiplex PCR. The authors' analysis ran thus. Within the assay, amplification of reference gene primers was used to estimate how many nucleated cells each sample contained. To quantify the absolute abundance of each unique TCRbeta CDR3 rearrangement, sequence reads were collapsed and filtered. For each sample, productive Simpson clonality was calculated by taking the square root of Simpson's diversity index across productive rearrangements. Imported from immuneACCESS, the table was reduced by TCRdb to in-frame sequences with V and J called. These copies leave out some clones; in studies compared against another copy, an unresolved V gene accounts for under half, and the cause of the remainder is not known. Clone size and V and J calls were adopted from that table, with D and trimming inferred from the DNA. The sample data list under 150,000 clones, and roughly 84% of these were observed just once. The ten largest clones add up to 5% to 6% of the sample.

This clonotype originated in a man in his forties with acute COVID-19. The V gene is TRBV27 and the J gene is TRBJ2-3; the best D guess is TRBD1, with 5 bases matching. The sample was PBMCs or T cells enriched from blood (not recorded which). In nucleotides, the sequence is TGTGCCAGCAGTTTATGGCAGGGTGGAACAGATACGCAGTATTTT. Its protein product is CASSLWQGGTDTQYF.